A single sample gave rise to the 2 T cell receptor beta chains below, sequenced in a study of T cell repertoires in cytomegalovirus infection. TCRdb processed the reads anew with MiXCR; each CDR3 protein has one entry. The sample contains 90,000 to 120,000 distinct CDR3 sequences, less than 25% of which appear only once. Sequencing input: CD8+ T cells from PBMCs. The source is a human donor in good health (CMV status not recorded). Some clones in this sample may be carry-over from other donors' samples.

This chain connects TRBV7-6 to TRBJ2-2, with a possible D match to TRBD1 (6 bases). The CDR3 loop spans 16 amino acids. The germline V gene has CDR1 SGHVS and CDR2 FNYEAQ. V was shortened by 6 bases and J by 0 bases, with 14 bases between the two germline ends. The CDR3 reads CASSYSDRTNTGELFF. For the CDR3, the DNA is TGTGCCAGCAGTTACTCGGACAGAACGAACACCGGGGAGCTGTTTTTT.

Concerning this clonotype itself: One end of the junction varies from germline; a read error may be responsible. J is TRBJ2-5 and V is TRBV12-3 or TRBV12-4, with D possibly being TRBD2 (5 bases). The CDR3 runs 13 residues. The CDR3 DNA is TGTGCCGGCAGCCGGACTTTCCAAGAGACCCAGTACTTC. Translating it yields CAGSRTFQETQYF.